The 26 T cell receptor beta chains given below trace back to one sample, sequenced in a study of liver allograft versus peripheral blood T cells. About the study: T cell receptor repertoires in transplanted livers were compared with those in recipients' peripheral blood.

TCRdb passed the reads through MiXCR, listing each CDR3 protein once. The sample records approximately 13,000 distinct CDR3 sequences, under 30% being singletons. The receptors were sampled from a human patient who had a liver transplant. The graft donor may be the source of some T cells.

This sequence joins TRBV9 and TRBJ1-1, with no clear D. Trimming stripped 3 bases from V and 5 bases from J, with 11 bases between. The CDR3 has 13 residues. Germline CDR1 reads SGDLS; CDR2 reads YYNGEE. The CDR3 DNA reads TGTGCCAGCAGCGCAGAACTTTGGACTGAAGCTTTCTTT. Residues: CASSAELWTEAFF.

This clonotype was observed a handful of times. The chain is built from TRBV5-6 and TRBJ2-7; D assignment may be TRBD1 or TRBD2 (5 bases each). V gave up 4 bases and J gave up 3 bases, with 8 bases separating them. The CDR3 totals 12 residues. CDR1 is SGHDT, CDR2 YYEEEE, per germline. The DNA for the CDR3 is TGTGCCAGCAGCATTGGGGGCTACGAGCAGTACTTC. Amino acid sequence: CASSIGGYEQYF.

This clonotype was observed a few times. J is TRBJ1-5 and V is TRBV6-6, with D perhaps TRBD1 (6 bases). CDR1 and CDR2 (germline): MNHNY, SVGAGI (reference sequence). The CDR3 length is 13 residues. V was trimmed by 4 bases and J by 8 bases, leaving 12 bases between them. The DNA of the CDR3 is TGTGCCAGCAGTTTTAGGGGGGGTGAGCCCCAGCATTTT. Residues: CASSFRGGEPQHF.

By share, this clonotype counts as medium-sized. CDR3 coding DNA: TGCAGCGTTGAAGTCCAGATAATTAACACTGAAGCTTTCTTT. It specifies CSVEVQIINTEAFF. The chain combines TRBV29-1 with TRBJ1-1, with D uncertain. The CDR3 is 14 residues long. V lost 1 base to trimming and J lost 2 bases, with 11 bases between them. Germline V lookup: CDR1 SQVTM, CDR2 ANQGSEA.

To note about this clonotype: This may arise from a read error, as a much more abundant clone is one base away. The chain recombines TRBV5-4 with TRBJ2-5; 8 nucleotides align to TRBD1. CDR3 length: 15 residues. From germline, CDR1 is SGHNT and CDR2 YYREEE (reference sequence). This chain's CDR3 is CANSVPQGDGETQYF. Written as DNA, the CDR3 is TGTGCCAACAGCGTACCACAGGGGGACGGGGAGACCCAGTACTTC.

The V gene is TRBV6-5, the J gene TRBJ2-7; 10 nucleotides line up with TRBD1. After removal of 2 bases from V and 6 bases from J, the junction contained 10 bases not matched to a gene. The CDR3 is made up of 16 amino acids. Germline assignment: CDR1 MNHEY and CDR2 SVGAGI. CDR3 in amino acids: CASSYLSGTGAREQYF. DNA for the CDR3: TGTGCCAGCAGTTACCTATCCGGGACAGGGGCTCGCGAGCAGTACTTC.

About this clonotype itself: Just one base apart from a much larger clone, this may be a read error. V and J are TRBV6-1 and TRBJ2-5; D possibly corresponds to TRBD1 (6 bases). Germline V gene sequence: CDR1 MNHNS, CDR2 SASEGT. The CDR3 has 12 amino acids. The CDR3 here is CAISGQGETQYF. The CDR3 DNA sequence: TGTGCCATCAGTGGGCAGGGGGAGACCCAGTACTTC.

This clonotype showed up just a few times. The chain combines TRBV10-3 with TRBJ1-1; D may be TRBD1 (6 bases). Germline values: CDR1 ENHRY, CDR2 SYGVKD. The CDR3 runs to 13 residues. V was pared by 8 bases and J by 6 bases, with 16 bases between. The CDR3 protein is CAIRDTSSPEAFF. The CDR3 DNA follows: TGTGCCATCCGGGACACATCGTCGCCTGAAGCTTTCTTT.

This clonotype was picked up many times. The rearrangement uses TRBV7-9 and TRBJ2-2; D remains unclear. The CDR3 extends over 15 amino acids. The V end was cut by 3 bases, the J end by 1 base, with 9 bases between. From germline, CDR1 is SEHNR and CDR2 FQNEAQ (reference sequence). DNA of the CDR3: TGTGCCAGCAGCTTGGTAGCTTTGAACACCGGGGAGCTGTTTTTT. It encodes CASSLVALNTGELFF.

V usage is TRBV12-3 or TRBV12-4 and J usage is TRBJ1-3; D is unresolved. V shed 4 bases and J shed 0 bases, with 10 bases lying between them. This CDR3 has 15 residues. In nucleotides, the CDR3 is TGTGCCAGCAGTTATAGGAGAGACTCTGGAAACACCATATATTTT. This codes for CASSYRRDSGNTIYF.

This clonotype was seen a handful of times. The chain is built from TRBV20-1 and TRBJ2-1; D remains ambiguous. CDR1 and CDR2 (germline): DFQATT, SNEGSKA (reference sequence). The CDR3 has 11 residues. Trimming shortened V by 3 bases and J by 9 bases, and 9 bases separated the two germline ends. CDR3: CSARVVTEQFF. The CDR3 DNA is TGCAGTGCTAGGGTAGTGACTGAGCAGTTCTTC.

This sequence joins TRBV6-2 or TRBV6-3 and TRBJ1-1, with 7 bases aligning to TRBD1. Germline loops: CDR1 MNHEY, CDR2 SVGEGT. CDR3 length: 14 residues. V lost 6 bases, J lost 4 bases, and 8 bases stayed unmatched. The DNA for the CDR3 is TGTGCCAGCAGCCCCAGGGGGAGCTGCACTGAAGCTTTCTTT. The encoded protein is CASSPRGSCTEAFF.

This clonotype was detected ten times or more. This chain uses TRBV5-4 with TRBJ1-3; unclear D gene. The CDR3 is 13 amino acids. Trimming left V 0 bases short and J 3 bases short, with 4 bases between. In germline, CDR1 is SGHNT, CDR2 YYREEE (reference sequence). The CDR3 reads CASSLEGGNTIYF. In nucleotides, the CDR3 is TGTGCCAGCAGCTTGGAAGGTGGAAACACCATATATTTT.

The genes are TRBV18 and TRBJ1-1, with D possibly TRBD1 on 5 matching bases. In germline, CDR1 is KGHSH, CDR2 LQKENI. V lost 0 bases, J lost 0 bases, and 14 bases lay in between. The CDR3 is 17 residues long. The CDR3 loop is CASSPPMGGNMNTEAFF. As DNA, the CDR3 is TGTGCCAGCTCACCACCGATGGGGGGAAATATGAACACTGAAGCTTTCTTT.

This chain links TRBV30 with TRBJ2-7; D could derive from TRBD1 or TRBD2 (5 bases each). CDR3 size: 14 residues. Germline CDR1 is GTSNPN and CDR2 is SVGIG (reference sequence). V lost 3 bases and J 2 bases, leaving 14 bases between the germline ends. CDR3 DNA sequence: TGTGCCTGGAGCCGGGACGGCCAAACCTACGAGCAGTACTTC. The encoded protein is CAWSRDGQTYEQYF.

This clonotype was detected only once. This sequence may be a read error, since a much larger clone differs from it by one base. CDR3 bases: TGTGCCAGCAGTTACGGGGGCGGAATCACAGATACGCAGTATTTT. Translated, it gives CASSYGGGITDTQYF. The rearrangement joins TRBV6-5 to TRBJ2-3, with D possibly being TRBD1 (6 bases). The CDR3 consists of 15 residues. V dropped 2 bases and J dropped 2 bases, with 11 bases sitting between them. CDR1 and CDR2 (germline): MNHEY, SVGAGI.

By share, this clonotype ranks as medium-sized. The rearrangement joins TRBV6-6 to TRBJ1-5, with 7 bases matching TRBD1. Germline trimming cut 4 bases from V and 7 bases from J; bases unmatched to any gene: 7. Germline-derived CDR1 and CDR2 are MNHNY and SVGAGI (reference sequence). This CDR3 has 14 residues. CDR3 protein: CASSSSQGVQPQHF. The CDR3 bases are TGTGCCAGCAGTTCTTCTCAGGGGGTACAGCCCCAGCATTTT.

This clonotype is classed as medium-sized. The CDR3 nucleotides read TGTGCCAGTAGCCCTCGGGCCAAGACCACTGAAGCTTTCTTT. Protein product: CASSPRAKTTEAFF. The chain links TRBV19 to TRBJ1-1; D ambiguous. The CDR3 has 14 residues. V lost 6 bases and J lost 4, with 15 bases in between. Germline V gene lookup returns CDR1 LNHDA and CDR2 SQIVND (reference sequence).

This chain connects TRBV12-3 or TRBV12-4 to TRBJ2-2, with 14 bases aligning to TRBD2. The CDR3 consists of 17 residues. The V and J ends lost 4 bases and 4 bases, in that order; junction bases with no gene match: 5. CDR3 DNA: TGTGCCAGCAGTTGGGGACTAGCGGGGGACTTCACCGGGGAGCTGTTTTTT. Protein: CASSWGLAGDFTGELFF.

By frequency in the sample, this clonotype is medium-sized. V usage is TRBV29-1 and J usage is TRBJ2-3; D is uncertain. The CDR3 covers 12 residues. The germline V gene encodes CDR1 SQVTM and CDR2 ANQGSEA. Deletions cut 2 bases from V and 3 bases from J, with 6 bases between. The DNA for the CDR3 is TGCAGCGTTGAAATTGGAACAGATACGCAGTATTTT. Residues: CSVEIGTDTQYF.

This clonotype was counted many times. This chain joins TRBV9 and TRBJ2-1, with D perhaps matching TRBD2 (5 bases). V dropped 0 bases and J dropped 8 bases, with 15 bases sitting between them. CDR3 length: 15 residues. CDR1 SGDLS and CDR2 YYNGEE come from the germline V gene. Written as DNA, the CDR3 is TGTGCCAGCAGCGTAGGAGGTAGCGAGTACGATGAGCAGTTCTTC. Amino acid sequence: CASSVGGSEYDEQFF.

Within the sample, this clonotype is medium-sized. The chain joins TRBV19 to TRBJ1-1, with a possible D match to TRBD1 (6 bases). CDR1 and CDR2 (germline): LNHDA, SQIVND (reference sequence). The V and J ends lost 5 bases and 11 bases respectively, with 24 bases between them. This CDR3 is built from 15 residues. CDR3 sequence reads: CASSPPGGGPTYAFF. CDR3 nucleotide sequence: TGTGCCAGTAGTCCCCCGGGAGGGGGGCCGACGTATGCTTTCTTT.

V gene TRBV28 combines with J gene TRBJ1-3, with D perhaps TRBD1 (6 bases). The germline V gene has CDR1 MDHEN and CDR2 SYDVKM. V lost 7 bases and J 2 bases, leaving 18 bases between the germline ends. There are 16 residues in the CDR3. This CDR3 reads CASKGPGAGAGNTIYF. DNA of the CDR3: TGTGCCAGCAAGGGGCCGGGGGCAGGTGCTGGAAACACCATATATTTT.

V and J are TRBV10-3 and TRBJ1-1, with 10 bases that match TRBD1. The CDR3 contains 15 residues. In germline, CDR1 is ENHRY, CDR2 SYGVKD. J was trimmed by 3 bases and V by 7 bases; bases with no gene match: 8. CDR3 sequence: CAIKGQGPGDTEAFF. The CDR3 nucleotides are TGTGCCATCAAGGGACAGGGGCCCGGGGACACTGAAGCTTTCTTT.

Comment on this clonotype: The junction and the germline gene differ at one end; a read error may be behind it. The chain links TRBV11-2 to TRBJ1-3; D is unclear. CDR1 is SGHAT and CDR2 is FQNNGV in the germline V gene. This CDR3 region has 13 residues. CDR3 nucleotide sequence: TGTGCCAGCAGCTTCCAAACTGGAAACACCATAAATTTT. Translation gives CASSFQTGNTINF.

The chain employs TRBV19 and TRBJ1-3; D is perhaps TRBD1 (6 bases). The V and J ends lost 6 bases and 0 bases respectively, with 18 bases between them. The CDR3 spans 17 residues. Germline V gene lookup returns CDR1 LNHDA and CDR2 SQIVND (reference sequence). CDR3 region: CASSPPGGSLSGNTIYF. Here the CDR3 DNA reads TGTGCCAGTAGCCCCCCCGGGGGCTCCCTCTCTGGAAACACCATATATTTT.